These T cell receptor beta chains were read from a single sample in a study of blood T cell repertoires in COVID-19. Assay used: immunoSEQ multiplex PCR; TCRdb lists only in-frame clones, some missing. The table lists around 67,000 clones, about 87% of them singletons, with roughly 8% in the top ten. Sequencing used peripheral blood. The source is a man aged 50 to 60 with active COVID-19. CDR3s leave out the opening cysteine and the closing phenylalanine or tryptophan.

TRBV30	TRBJ1-4	AWEPAGNLEKLF
TRBV7-2	TRBJ2-3	ASRGTRSSTDTQY
TRBV21-1	TRBJ1-1	ASGECTEAF
TRBV6-2/TRBV6-3	TRBJ2-2	ASSLTSGRVISTGELF
TRBV5-6	TRBJ2-7	ASSLNRGPSEY
TRBV28	TRBJ2-3	ASSLVADTQY
TRBV5-5	TRBJ2-5	ASSLSSGVQETQY
TRBV7-9	TRBJ2-2	ASSHSGRVAGELF
TRBV6-5	TRBJ1-1	ASRLKGDSEAF
TRBV5-1	TRBJ2-5	ASSLASGAPGTQY
TRBV7-8	TRBJ2-5	ASSLGTEPRTQY
TRBV6-5	TRBJ2-3	ASKGRDEITDTQY
TRBV28	TRBJ2-5	ASSAGDRVEQETQY
TRBV29-1	TRBJ2-5	SVEGTSGETQY
TRBV24-1	TRBJ2-7	ATSDTQGYEQY
TRBV11-1	TRBJ2-7	ASSLLGQGPYEQY
TRBV5-4	TRBJ2-2	ASSWWRTGRNTGELF
TRBV29-1	TRBJ2-3	SVEEGQGDTQY
TRBV7-8	TRBJ2-7	ASSLNTGTEQY
TRBV28	TRBJ2-6	ASSQGPGANVLT
TRBV5-1	TRBJ1-2	ASSLGRNSAGTGPGT
TRBV7-2	TRBJ2-7	ASSLVGTGADEQY
TRBV2	TRBJ1-1	ASSADSPEAF
TRBV5-4	TRBJ1-3	ASSRTGTSGNTIY
TRBV5-1	TRBJ2-3	ASRRNGGLSTDTQY
TRBV28	TRBJ1-5	ASSIYRLSNQPQH
TRBV29-1	TRBJ2-2	SVRDRVTTGELF
TRBV4-1	TRBJ2-7	ASSQGTGPSVYEQY
TRBV6-6	TRBJ1-4	ASSQPATNEKLF
TRBV20-1	TRBJ2-1	SARAYNEQF
TRBV18	TRBJ2-5	ASSPRTGWTSVQETQY
TRBV19	TRBJ1-2	ASTEAGQSFYGYT
TRBV6-6	TRBJ2-5	ASTGLAGWETQY
TRBV11-2	TRBJ2-7	ASSEPRTGDEQY
TRBV19	TRBJ2-1	ASSTSSGGGNYNEQF
TRBV30	TRBJ2-7	AWSEKDRIWEVPSYEQY
TRBV10-3	TRBJ1-1	AITQTGDTEAF
TRBV6-5	TRBJ1-3	ASSYSRTGRGNTIY
TRBV27	TRBJ2-2	ASSFGSGELF
TRBV20-1	TRBJ2-1	SASALAVYNEQF
TRBV7-2	TRBJ1-3	ASSTTTGSGNTIY
TRBV27	TRBJ1-5	ASSRDRHQPQH
TRBV24-1	TRBJ1-5	ATSGDGNQPQH
TRBV6-6	TRBJ2-5	ASRNRGETQY
TRBV10-2	TRBJ2-2	ASRGNTGELF
TRBV4-3	TRBJ1-2	ASSQEGVALRRYGYT
TRBV6-5	TRBJ2-7	ASRMGPGEQY
TRBV27	TRBJ1-2	ASSLQGGYGYT
TRBV12-2	TRBJ2-7	ASRSRGGGRGVYEQY
TRBV24-1	TRBJ1-4	ATSDGQGFITNEKLF
TRBV6-5	TRBJ2-1	ASSGVSEQF
TRBV7-9	TRBJ1-2	ASSLEQENGYT
TRBV19	TRBJ2-7	ASRPTSSPVYEQY
TRBV5-1	TRBJ2-1	ASRDLAGAGEQF
TRBV30	TRBJ1-4	AWSSSRAPGLGREKLF
TRBV29-1	TRBJ1-1	SVEGTVNTEAF
TRBV27	TRBJ1-5	ASSLPGVIKPQH